Each of the 22 T cell receptor beta chains below was sequenced from the same sample in a study of tumor-infiltrating lymphocytes in primary liver carcinoma. From about 0.5 ug of total RNA, TCR beta-specific cDNA was reverse-transcribed using a constant-region primer. Libraries of TCR beta came from three nested multiplex PCR rounds with slightly modified ARM-PCR. Forward primers for TRBV1-TRBV30 and a C-beta reverse primer served the first two PCR rounds, at about 11 cycles each. TCRdb passed the multiplex PCR reads through MiXCR, listing each CDR3 protein once. The sample includes approximately 45,000 distinct CDR3 sequences, 73% of them seen just once. From approximately 20-30 mg of unsorted bulk tissue, DNA and RNA were co-extracted together. Sequencing was done on a sample of liver tumor tissue from sampling region 2. The subset is: tumor region T2, inferior pole. The receptors derive from a man aged 40-50 years with primary liver carcinoma and hepatitis B virus infection.

In this sample, this clonotype turned up many times. V and J are TRBV28 and TRBJ2-6, with TRBD1 matching over 7 bases. This CDR3 region has 15 residues. With V trimmed by 3 bases and J by 4 bases, 3 bases remained unmatched. Germline values: CDR1 MDHEN, CDR2 SYDVKM. This CDR3 is CASSFSGQGANVLTF. CDR3 bases: TGTGCCAGCAGTTTTTCGGGACAGGGGGCCAACGTCCTGACTTTC.

As to this clonotype: The CDR3 end shows no conserved phenylalanine or tryptophan, and so a read error is likely. For the CDR3, the DNA is TGTGCCAGTAGTTTAACTAGCCATAGCTACGAGCAGTACTCC. This codes for CASSLTSHSYEQYS. This chain connects TRBV28 to TRBJ2-7; TRBD2 is a possible D gene (6 bases). Germline V gene data show CDR1 as MDHEN and CDR2 as SYDVKM. The length of the CDR3 is 14 residues.

About this clonotype itself: Because the CDR3 is missing its conserved closing phenylalanine or tryptophan, this is likely a read error. The chain uses TRBV19 and TRBJ1-5; D is unresolved. The CDR3 totals 15 residues. Looked up from germline, CDR1 is LNHDA and CDR2 is SQIVND (reference sequence). V was trimmed by 5 bases and J by 2 bases, leaving 13 bases between them. This chain's CDR3 is CASSLSRLGNQPQHS. As DNA, the CDR3 is TGTGCCAGTAGTTTGTCAAGGCTCGGCAATCAGCCCCAGCATTCT.

V usage is TRBV12-3 or TRBV12-4 and J usage is TRBJ2-3; the match to TRBD1 covers 9 bases. The CDR3 covers 14 residues. V was pared by 6 bases and J by 6 bases, with 7 bases of the junction left unmatched. CDR3 residues: CASRTQGAQDTQYF. DNA of the CDR3: TGTGCCAGCAGGACACAGGGGGCGCAGGATACGCAGTATTTT.

This clonotype is classed as medium-sized. The gene calls are TRBV4-2 and TRBJ1-4, with a possible D match to TRBD1 (5 bases). Trimming shortened V by 0 bases and J by 8 bases, and 13 bases separated the two germline ends. In germline, CDR1 is LGHNA, CDR2 YNFKEQ. The CDR3 has 15 residues. CDR3 sequence: CASSQDGGNGEKLFF. Written as DNA, the CDR3 is TGTGCCAGCAGCCAAGATGGGGGAAACGGAGAAAAACTGTTTTTT.

Worth noting for this clonotype: It is likely a read error, because the conserved phenylalanine at the end of the CDR3 is missing. The V call is TRBV29-1, the J call TRBJ2-7; D may be TRBD1 (5 bases). The germline V gene encodes CDR1 SQVTM and CDR2 ANQGSEA. The CDR3 covers 11 residues. In nucleotides, the CDR3 is TGCGGCGCCCTCTTCAGGGCCGAGCAGTACCTC. Protein sequence: CGALFRAEQYL.

Comment on this clonotype: A junction boundary mismatches the germline segment, possibly from a read error. This chain connects TRBV5-6 to TRBJ2-7, with D unresolved. This CDR3 region has 13 residues. Per the germline V gene, CDR1 is SGHDT and CDR2 is YYEEEE. The DNA of the CDR3 is TGTGTCAGCAGCTTCTTGATGGTCTACGAGCAGTACTTC. It yields the protein CVSSFLMVYEQYF.

As for this clonotype: As the CDR3 is not closed by the conserved phenylalanine or tryptophan, this likely results from a read error. This chain connects TRBV5-1 to TRBJ2-5; D is ambiguous. In germline, CDR1 is SGHRS, CDR2 YFSETQ. The CDR3 runs to 15 residues. V dropped 4 bases and J dropped 1 base, with 14 bases sitting between them. The DNA of the CDR3 is TGCGCCAGCAGCCACGATAGGGTTGGCCAAGAGACCCAGTACATC. This translates into CASSHDRVGQETQYI.

Concerning this clonotype: At one end the junction does not follow the germline gene, possibly because of a read error. This rearrangement joins TRBV9 to TRBJ2-1, with D uncertain. Per the germline V gene, CDR1 is SGDLS and CDR2 is YYNGEE. This CDR3 is 14 amino acids long. The CDR3 reads CTSSVEWGGNEQFF. CDR3 sequence (DNA): TGTACCAGCAGCGTAGAATGGGGTGGGAATGAGCAGTTCTTC. The full variable domain, completed using reference TRBV9 and TRBJ2-1, is DSGVTQTPKHLITATGQRVTLRCSPRSGDLSVYWYQQSLDQGLQFLIQYYNGEERAKGNILERFSAQQFPDLHSELNLSSLELGDSALYFCTSSVEWGGNEQFFGPGTRLTVL.

For this clonotype: An end of the junction does not agree with germline; a read error may underlie this. This chain connects TRBV11-2 to TRBJ2-2; either TRBD1 or TRBD2 may supply D (5 bases each). There are 14 residues in the CDR3. Germline-derived CDR1 and CDR2 are SGHAT and FQNNGV. CDR3 nucleotide sequence: TGTGCCAGCAACACAGACTCGGACACTGGGGAGCTGTCTTTT. It is translated as CASNTDSDTGELSF.

This clonotype was seen only once. The chain carries TRBV4-1 and TRBJ1-2, with D possibly being TRBD1 (5 bases). V gave up 9 bases and J gave up 9 bases, with 23 bases separating them. Germline CDR1 reads MGHRA; CDR2 reads YSYEKL. The CDR3 runs to 14 residues. CDR3 sequence: CARSSPVRAGSYTF. The CDR3, as DNA: TGCGCCAGAAGCTCACCGGTCAGGGCGGGGAGCTACACCTTC.

V usage is TRBV11-2 and J usage is TRBJ2-7; D may correspond to TRBD1 or TRBD2 (5 bases each). The V end was cut by 9 bases, the J end by 6 bases, with 15 bases between. Germline V lookup: CDR1 SGHAT, CDR2 FQNNGV. The CDR3 consists of 12 residues. The CDR3 nucleotides are TGTGCCAGGAGCATGGCGAGGGGCGAGCAGTACTTC. This gives the protein CARSMARGEQYF. Full variable domain (rest looked up from reference TRBV11-2 and TRBJ2-7): EAGVAQSPRYKIIEKRQSVAFWCNPISGHATLYWYQQILGQGPKLLIQFQNNGVVDDSQLPKDRFSAERLKGVDSTLKIQPAKLEDSAVYLCARSMARGEQYFGPGTRLTVT.

Regarding this clonotype: A read error may produce the germline difference seen at one junction end. The chain is built from TRBV11-1 and TRBJ1-6; a possible D gene is TRBD1 (5 bases). Per germline, CDR1 SGHAT and CDR2 FQDESV (reference sequence). The CDR3 runs 13 residues. The DNA of the CDR3 is TGTGCAAGCAGCTGGACACTGGTTTCACCCATCCACTTT. This gives the protein CASSWTLVSPIHF.

This clonotype was counted a few times. Compared with germline, one end of the junction differs, possibly owing to a read error. The rearrangement uses TRBV6-2 or TRBV6-3 and TRBJ2-7; D remains ambiguous. Germline V gene lookup returns CDR1 MNHEY and CDR2 SVGEGT. The CDR3 is 13 amino acids. The CDR3 DNA reads as TGTGCCAGCAGTTACGAGGATCCCTACGGGCAGTACTTC. Its protein product is CASSYEDPYGQYF.

The count of this clonotype is one. No conserved phenylalanine or tryptophan is present at the end of the CDR3, so a read error is the likely explanation. This chain uses TRBV12-3 or TRBV12-4 with TRBJ2-3, with 8 positions matching TRBD2. V lost 2 bases and J lost 6; bases outside the gene matches: 4. This CDR3 is 14 amino acids long. This CDR3 is CASSLPSGCDTQYY. CDR3 in DNA: TGTGCCAGCAGTTTACCTAGCGGGTGTGATACGCAGTATTAT.

Ten or more counts support this clonotype. The V gene is TRBV28, the J gene TRBJ2-1; D perhaps matches TRBD2 (5 bases). V was trimmed by 2 bases and J by 12 bases, leaving 17 bases between them. CDR3 length: 14 amino acids. Germline V lookup: CDR1 MDHEN, CDR2 SYDVKM. For the CDR3, the DNA is TGTGCCAGCAGTTTACCCCAGGACGGGGTCGGGCAGTTCTTC. This gives the protein CASSLPQDGVGQFF.

In regard to this clonotype: One end of the junction does not line up with germline, which may come from a read error. This sequence joins TRBV10-2 and TRBJ2-1; no reliable D call. In germline, CDR1 is WSHSY, CDR2 SAAADI. This CDR3 contains 12 residues. CDR3 loop: CISSHGYDEQLF. CDR3 DNA: TGCATCAGCAGCCACGGGTACGATGAGCAGCTCTTC.

Ten or more counts support this clonotype. Since a much larger clone is just one base distant, this may be a read error. The V call is TRBV12-3 or TRBV12-4, the J call TRBJ2-5; TRBD2 matches at 7 bases. The length of the CDR3 is 13 residues. J gave up 4 bases and V 2 bases, and 1 base lay outside the gene matches. Here the CDR3 DNA reads TGTGCCAGCAGTTTAATAGCGGGAGAGACCCAGTACTTC. The encoded protein is CASSLIAGETQYF.

As regards this clonotype: One junction end does not reproduce the germline sequence, and a read error may be involved. The chain is built from TRBV10-3 and TRBJ2-3, with a possible D match to TRBD2 (6 bases). In germline, CDR1 is ENHRY, CDR2 SYGVKD. The CDR3 consists of 16 residues. As DNA, the CDR3 is TGTGCCATCAGTGCCGGGATAGAAACTAGCACAGATACACAGTATTTT. This encodes CAISAGIETSTDTQYF.

This clonotype has ten or more counts. The chain combines TRBV28 with TRBJ2-7; perhaps TRBD1 as D (5 bases). This CDR3 region has 13 residues. Germline V CDR1 and CDR2: MDHEN, SYDVKM. V lost 5 bases and J lost 5, with 13 bases in between. CDR3 DNA: TGTGCCAGCAGTCTGGGGCCGTTTAACGAGCAGTACTTC. Residues: CASSLGPFNEQYF.

As for this clonotype: This CDR3 is missing its conserved last phenylalanine or tryptophan, likely due to a read error. It is unclear where the CDR3 begins or ends on the DNA, so no DNA is shown, and the CDR3 is as TCRdb lists it. The V call is TRBV12-3 or TRBV12-4, the J call TRBJ2-5; the table assigns TRBD1, which was not confirmed against the DNA. With termini counted, the CDR3 has 13 amino acids. The CDR3 sequence is CASSLVQGETRFL.

Concerning this clonotype: The junction departs from the called germline gene at one end, perhaps through a read error. The chain carries TRBV11-3 and TRBJ2-1, with D possibly matching TRBD2 (6 bases). In germline, CDR1 is SGHNT, CDR2 YENEEA. The CDR3 is 14 amino acids. The CDR3 coding sequence is TGTGTCAGCAGCTTATTTCCGGACTACAATGAGCGGTTCTTT. Protein: CVSSLFPDYNERFF.